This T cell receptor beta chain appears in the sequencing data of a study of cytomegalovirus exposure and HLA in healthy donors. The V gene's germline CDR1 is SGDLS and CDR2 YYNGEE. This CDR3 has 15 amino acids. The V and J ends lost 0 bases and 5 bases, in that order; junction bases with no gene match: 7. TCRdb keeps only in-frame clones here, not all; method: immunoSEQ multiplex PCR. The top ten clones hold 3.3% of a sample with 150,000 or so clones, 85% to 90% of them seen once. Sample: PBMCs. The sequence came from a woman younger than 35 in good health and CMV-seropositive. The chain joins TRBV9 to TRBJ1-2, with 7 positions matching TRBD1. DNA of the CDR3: TGTGCCAGCAGCGTAGTGGAGGGGGCTTGGTATGGCTACACCTTC. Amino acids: CASSVVEGAWYGYTF. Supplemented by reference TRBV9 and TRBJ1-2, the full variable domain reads DSGVTQTPKHLITATGQRVTLRCSPRSGDLSVYWYQQSLDQGLQFLIQYYNGEERAKGNILERFSAQQFPDLHSELNLSSLELGDSALYFCASSVVEGAWYGYTFGSGTRLTVV.